This TCR beta chain derives from a study of ipilimumab plus nivolumab after autologous stem cell transplantation. There are 15 residues in the CDR3. V lost 6 bases to trimming and J lost 5 bases; unmatched junction nucleotides: 7. Germline-derived CDR1 and CDR2 are SEHNR and FQNEAQ (reference sequence). Some clones are missing from TCRdb's copy, which holds only in-frame ones; the method was immunoSEQ multiplex PCR. The sample includes around 2,000 clones, around 80% seen only once; the top ten take about 62%. The chain is built from TRBV7-9 and TRBJ2-3; 11 bases fit TRBD2. The receptor was derived from a male donor with multiple myeloma. The input for sequencing was PBMCs, taken in a trial of ipilimumab plus nivolumab as post-transplant consolidation. The CDR3 protein is CASSLSGRAKDTQYF. The DNA for the CDR3 is TGTGCCAGCAGTCTTAGCGGGAGGGCGAAAGATACGCAGTATTTT.